A single sample gave rise to the 28 T cell receptor beta chains below, sequenced in a study of blood T cells in healthy people across ages. Using a J-beta primer mix together with a sample-barcoded 5' primer, a second PCR was run for roughly 6 to 11 cycles. MiXCR, run by TCRdb on the 5' RACE reads, gives a single entry per CDR3 protein. The sample records fewer than 800,000 distinct CDR3 sequences, over 45% being singletons. Specimen: blood. These receptors were collected from an older woman in good health.

This clonotype was counted a few times. V and J are TRBV7-9 and TRBJ2-5; possibly TRBD1 for D (6 bases). The germline V and J ends were trimmed by 6 bases and 4 bases, with 15 bases remaining between them. CDR1 is SEHNR, CDR2 FQNEAQ, per germline (reference sequence). The CDR3 sequence is 14 residues long. The CDR3 DNA sequence: TGTGCCAGCAGACGTACAGGGATGGGAGAGACCCAGTACTTC. Translated: CASRRTGMGETQYF.

This clonotype was picked up many times. CDR3 bases: TGTGCCAGCAGGCCTTCCAAGGGGGAGCTGTTTTTT. As protein: CASRPSKGELFF. The rearrangement uses TRBV7-2 and TRBJ2-2; no definite D call. V lost 6 bases and J lost 8, with 10 bases in between. This CDR3 contains 12 residues. Germline-derived CDR1 and CDR2 are SGHTA and FQGNSA.

The chain carries TRBV7-2 and TRBJ2-4; D gene ambiguous. CDR1 and CDR2 (germline): SGHTA, FQGNSA. The CDR3 sequence is 13 residues long. The V end lost 5 bases, the J end lost 1 base, and 6 bases lay between the germline ends. The chain's CDR3 is CASSQFAKNIQYF. CDR3 in DNA: TGTGCCAGCAGCCAGTTTGCCAAAAACATTCAGTACTTC.

This clonotype has more than one count but fewer than ten. V and J are TRBV12-3 or TRBV12-4 and TRBJ2-7, with D possibly TRBD2 on 6 matching bases. The CDR3 consists of 14 residues. The V end was cut by 4 bases, the J end by 6 bases, with 16 bases between. The CDR3 here is CASSSLGLAIEQYF. The CDR3 DNA is TGTGCCAGCAGTTCGCTTGGGCTAGCGATCGAGCAGTACTTC.

The chain recombines TRBV20-1 with TRBJ2-5; possibly TRBD1 or TRBD2 for D (5 bases each). The assigned J gene may be wrong: the sequence end matches TRBJ2-1 better. The CDR3 spans 16 residues. Germline-derived CDR1 and CDR2 are DFQATT and SNEGSKA (reference sequence). CDR3 protein: CSARDGAYPAQETQFF. CDR3 sequence (DNA): TGCAGTGCTAGAGACGGGGCATACCCAGCCCAAGAGACCCAGTTCTTC.

The chain employs TRBV28 and TRBJ2-1; perhaps TRBD2 as D (5 bases). The germline V gene encodes CDR1 MDHEN and CDR2 SYDVKM. V was pared by 1 base and J by 13 bases, with 11 bases between. CDR3 length: 12 amino acids. This CDR3 is CASSLSWSGQFF. The CDR3 DNA reads TGTGCCAGCAGTTTATCGTGGAGCGGACAGTTCTTC.

The chain employs TRBV4-2 and TRBJ1-5; D is uncertain. There are 13 residues in the CDR3. Germline V gene data show CDR1 as LGHNA and CDR2 as YNFKEQ. Trimming shortened V by 4 bases and J by 6 bases, and 10 bases separated the two germline ends. CDR3: CASSPQMGQPQHF. CDR3 sequence (DNA): TGTGCCAGCAGCCCCCAAATGGGTCAGCCCCAGCATTTT.

V and J are TRBV28 and TRBJ2-1; D may match TRBD1 or TRBD2 (6 bases each). Trimming left V 2 bases short and J 5 bases short, with 13 bases between. The length of the CDR3 is 15 residues. Germline CDR1 and CDR2: MDHEN and SYDVKM. CDR3: CASSLAEGGNNEQFF. As DNA, the CDR3 is TGTGCCAGCAGTTTAGCGGAGGGGGGTAACAATGAGCAGTTCTTC.

This clonotype was counted between two and nine times. This sequence joins TRBV7-2 and TRBJ1-2; weak D call: TRBD1 (6 bases). Germline loops: CDR1 SGHTA, CDR2 FQGNSA. The CDR3 is 13 residues long. V lost 8 bases and J 6 bases, leaving 16 bases between the germline ends. CDR3 DNA sequence: TGTGCCAGCTCACCGCAAGGGGGGGATGGCTACACCTTC. Protein sequence: CASSPQGGDGYTF. The full variable domain, its missing parts supplied by reference TRBV7-2 and TRBJ1-2, is GAGVSQSPSNKVTEKGKDVELRCDPISGHTALYWYRQSLGQGLEFLIYFQGNSAPDKSGLPSDRFSAERTGGSVSTLTIQRTQQEDSAVYLCASSPQGGDGYTFGSGTRLTVV.

This clonotype was detected a few times. The genes are TRBV7-9 and TRBJ2-3; 7 bases align to TRBD1. V trimming: 4 bases; J trimming: 0 bases; junction bases outside the gene matches: 4. Germline V gives CDR1 SEHNR, CDR2 FQNEAQ (reference sequence). The CDR3 extends over 15 amino acids. This CDR3 is CASSYRTGSTDTQYF. Written as DNA, the CDR3 is TGTGCCAGCAGCTACCGGACAGGAAGCACAGATACGCAGTATTTT. Full variable domain (missing parts from reference TRBV7-9 and TRBJ2-3): DTGVSQNPRHKITKRGQNVTFRCDPISEHNRLYWYRQTLGQGPEFLTYFQNEAQLEKSRLLSDRFSAERPKGSFSTLEIQRTEQGDSAMYLCASSYRTGSTDTQYFGPGTRLTVL.

V is TRBV20-1 and J is TRBJ1-1; tentatively, D is TRBD1 (5 bases). Germline V gene sequence: CDR1 DFQATT, CDR2 SNEGSKA (reference sequence). This CDR3 comprises 16 residues. Deletions cut 6 bases from V and 2 bases from J, with 22 bases between. CDR3 sequence (DNA): TGCAGTGCACCCAGCCCTGGTCAGGGTGGAAACACTGAAGCTTTCTTT. Its translation: CSAPSPGQGGNTEAFF.

Turning to this clonotype: Possible read error: a much larger clone is one base away. This chain joins TRBV4-3 and TRBJ2-5; 11 bases align to TRBD2. Germline V CDR1 and CDR2: LGHNA, YSLEER. The V gene end was trimmed by 3 bases and the J gene end by 11 bases; junction bases not matched to a gene: 14. The CDR3 is 16 residues long. DNA of the CDR3: TGCGCCAGCAGCCAGTCGGGACTAGCGGAAGGGAATGAGCAGTACTTC. This codes for CASSQSGLAEGNEQYF.

J is TRBJ2-3 and V is TRBV5-1, with 7 nucleotides matching TRBD2. The CDR3 loop spans 16 amino acids. V shed 0 bases, J shed 3 bases, and the junction held 7 bases outside the gene matches. Germline CDR1 reads SGHRS; CDR2 reads YFSETQ. CDR3 nucleotides: TGCGCCAGCAGCTTGGTCGGGGGAGCGGGAACAGATACGCAGTATTTT. Translation gives CASSLVGGAGTDTQYF.

A few counts support this clonotype. The rearrangement joins TRBV5-1 to TRBJ2-3; 7 bases align to TRBD2. The trim removed 1 base at V and 4 bases at J, leaving 6 bases unmatched. This CDR3 region has 15 residues. The germline gives CDR1 SGHRS, CDR2 YFSETQ. CDR3 residues: CASSLWEGTPDTQYF. In DNA, the CDR3 is TGCGCCAGCAGCTTGTGGGAGGGCACCCCAGATACGCAGTATTTT.

In its sample, this clonotype was seen a few times. This chain joins TRBV20-1 and TRBJ2-7; D unclear. The CDR3 is 13 amino acids. Germline-derived CDR1 and CDR2 are DFQATT and SNEGSKA (reference sequence). Trimming removed 3 bases at V and 6 bases at J, with 15 bases between. CDR3 residues: CSARITSQSEQYF. The CDR3 bases are TGCAGTGCTAGGATAACGTCTCAGTCCGAGCAGTACTTC.

The J gene is TRBJ2-1, the V gene TRBV7-2, with 12 nucleotides matching TRBD1. Germline CDR1 and CDR2: SGHTA and FQGNSA. The CDR3 has 15 residues. V was pared by 5 bases and J by 4 bases, with 3 bases of the junction left unmatched. CDR3 nucleotide sequence: TGTGCCAGCAGCATGGGACAGGGGGCTTACAATGAGCAGTTCTTC. Translated: CASSMGQGAYNEQFF.

The V call is TRBV20-1, the J call TRBJ2-2, with 14 nucleotides matching TRBD2. Germline V CDR1 and CDR2: DFQATT, SNEGSKA (reference sequence). This CDR3 contains 16 residues. Trimming cost V 5 bases and J 4 bases; bases outside gene matches: 6. For the CDR3, the DNA is TGCAGTGCTGGGGGACTAGCGGGAGTAGGCACCGGGGAGCTGTTTTTT. This codes for CSAGGLAGVGTGELFF.

The V gene is TRBV20-1, the J gene TRBJ2-3; D uncertain. Germline CDR1 reads DFQATT; CDR2 reads SNEGSKA (reference sequence). V dropped 3 bases and J dropped 1 base, with 8 bases sitting between them. The CDR3 is 13 amino acids. The CDR3 DNA reads as TGCAGTGCTAGTTACAGAGGCACAGATACGCAGTATTTT. Protein product: CSASYRGTDTQYF.

The genes are TRBV6-2 or TRBV6-3 and TRBJ2-5; D perhaps matches TRBD2 (6 bases). The J call is doubtful: the DNA matches TRBJ2-7 better. The CDR3 spans 13 residues. Germline V CDR1 and CDR2: MNHEY, SVGEGT. In DNA, the CDR3 is TGTGCCAGCATGGGCAGCGGGCGGGACGAGCAGTACTTC. Encoded protein: CASMGSGRDEQYF.

This clonotype turned up a few times. The chain combines TRBV20-1 with TRBJ2-7; 8 bases agree with TRBD1. Germline loops: CDR1 DFQATT, CDR2 SNEGSKA (reference sequence). V dropped 4 bases and J dropped 3; count of bases not matched to a gene: 8. The CDR3 totals 14 residues. The CDR3 loop is CSANSPGGVYEQYF. CDR3 nucleotides: TGCAGTGCTAACTCGCCAGGGGGCGTCTACGAGCAGTACTTC.

The chain uses TRBV20-1 and TRBJ1-1; possibly TRBD1 for D (5 bases). This CDR3 region has 14 residues. Between the trimmed V and J ends, which lost 0 bases and 1 base, there was a span of 9 bases. Germline loops: CDR1 DFQATT, CDR2 SNEGSKA (reference sequence). CDR3 region: CSARDGGGNTEAFF. CDR3 nucleotide sequence: TGCAGTGCTAGAGACGGGGGAGGGAACACTGAAGCTTTCTTT.

This clonotype was counted ten times or more. The rearrangement links TRBV29-1 to TRBJ2-7; 11 bases are a match to TRBD2. The CDR3 is 17 residues long. V lost 4 bases, J lost 7 bases, and 18 bases stayed unmatched. From germline, CDR1 is SQVTM and CDR2 ANQGSEA. This CDR3 reads CSVVRVLAGVNRNEQYF. CDR3 sequence (DNA): TGCAGCGTTGTTAGGGTACTAGCGGGAGTTAACAGAAATGAGCAGTACTTC.

Note on this clonotype: This may stem from a read error, because a much larger clone lies one nucleotide away. V is TRBV12-3 or TRBV12-4 and J is TRBJ2-5, with D perhaps TRBD2 (5 bases). The CDR3 runs to 17 residues. V lost 4 bases, J lost 4 bases, and 22 bases lay in between. CDR3 nucleotide sequence: TGTGCCAGCAGTTCCAATTGGCGGGTCTGGGCAGGAGAGACCCAGTACTTC. It translates to CASSSNWRVWAGETQYF.

A word on this clonotype: The germline gene is not matched at one end of the junction; a read error may be the cause. V usage is TRBV7-3 and J usage is TRBJ2-3, with D uncertain. The length of the CDR3 is 15 residues. CDR1 and CDR2 from the germline V gene are SGHTA and FQGTGA. CDR3: CASSLTGSGTDTRYF. CDR3 in DNA: TGTGCCAGCAGCTTAACAGGGTCCGGCACAGATACGCGGTATTTT.

This chain links TRBV3-1 with TRBJ2-3; 8 bases align to TRBD2. The germline gives CDR1 LGHDT, CDR2 YNNKEL (reference sequence). The CDR3 runs to 15 residues. The ends lost 4 bases at V and 5 bases at J; junction bases unmatched: 8. In nucleotides, the CDR3 is TGTGCCAGCAGCCCAATGGGCACTAGCGGAGATACGCAGTATTTT. Its translation: CASSPMGTSGDTQYF.

The genes are TRBV6-5 and TRBJ2-7; no clear D. With 2 bases removed from V and 10 bases from J, the gap between germline ends came to 9 bases. The CDR3 spans 11 residues. Germline loops: CDR1 MNHEY, CDR2 SVGAGI. CDR3 in DNA: TGTGCCAGCAGTTACAGAGGTCTACAGTACTTC. It encodes CASSYRGLQYF.

J is TRBJ1-5 and V is TRBV19, with D unresolved. There are 15 residues in the CDR3. CDR1 is LNHDA, CDR2 SQIVND, per germline (reference sequence). Trimming shortened V by 6 bases and J by 5 bases, and 17 bases separated the two germline ends. The DNA for the CDR3 is TGTGCCAGTAGGTCCTGGAGGAGGGATCATCAGCCCCAGCATTTT. The encoded protein is CASRSWRRDHQPQHF.

This clonotype was seen only a few times. The chain employs TRBV27 and TRBJ2-1; 10 bases are a match to TRBD2. The CDR3 has 18 amino acids. V lost 3 bases and J lost 5; bases outside the gene matches: 13. Germline V gene lookup returns CDR1 MNHEY and CDR2 SMNVEV (reference sequence). CDR3 region: CASSFRRLAGVLNNEQFF. CDR3 DNA: TGTGCCAGCAGTTTTCGTCGGCTAGCGGGAGTTCTGAACAATGAGCAGTTCTTC.